This T cell receptor (beta chain) was retrieved from a study of blood T cell repertoires in COVID-19. There are 14 residues in the CDR3. The ends were cut back, 1 base at V and 4 bases at J, with 11 bases in the middle. CDR1 is LGHDT and CDR2 is YNNKEL in the germline V gene (reference sequence). The data were produced by immunoSEQ multiplex PCR, yet TCRdb's version contains in-frame clones alone and is incomplete. The sample contains 400,000 or so clones, about 92% of which appear only once. The TCR originated in a man younger than 35 who had recovered from COVID-19. Sequenced sample: PBMCs or T cells enriched from blood (not recorded which). The chain combines TRBV3-1 (or the pseudogene TRBV3-2) with TRBJ2-7, with unresolved D. CDR3 amino acids: CASSQVRFTYEQYF. CDR3 sequence (DNA): TGTGCCAGCAGCCAAGTCAGGTTTACGTACGAGCAGTACTTC.